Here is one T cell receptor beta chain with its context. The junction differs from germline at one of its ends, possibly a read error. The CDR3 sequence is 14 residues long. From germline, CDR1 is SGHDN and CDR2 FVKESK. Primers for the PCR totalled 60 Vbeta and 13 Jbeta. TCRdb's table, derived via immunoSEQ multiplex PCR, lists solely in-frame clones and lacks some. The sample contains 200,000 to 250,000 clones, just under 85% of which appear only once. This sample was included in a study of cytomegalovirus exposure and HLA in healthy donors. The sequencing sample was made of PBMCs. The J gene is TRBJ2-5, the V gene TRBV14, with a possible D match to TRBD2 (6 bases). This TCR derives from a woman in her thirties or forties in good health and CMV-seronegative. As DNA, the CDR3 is TGTGCCAGCAGCCAACTGATAGCGGAGGGGACCCCGTACTTC. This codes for CASSQLIAEGTPYF.